This TCR beta chain is from a study of tumor and adjacent non-tumor tissue in lung cancer (dated 2018 in TCRdb). Background for the entire study: Patients with adenocarcinoma (around eleven), squamous cell carcinoma (2) and small cell lung cancer (1) were included in the cohort. Sequencing produced 130,000,000 or so productive TCRbeta reads in total, an average of about 4.17 million reads per sample. TCRbeta CDR3 sequencing was performed on about 30 paired specimens, with one tumor sample and one normal lung sample collected per patient. Using bulk TCRbeta repertoires from under 18 lung cancer patients, the study set lung tumor tissue side by side with matched distant non-tumor lung tissue. Among the approximately 15 patients, ages ranged from roughly 31 to 76 years, roughly ten were men and 5 were women, and disease was TNM stage I to III.

Overall study outcomes, separate from this receptor: Peripheral blood was not sequenced, so blood TCRbeta repertoires were not examined in the lung cancer patients of the study. The sequencing platform is not named in the methods, and unique molecular identifiers are not mentioned. Only approximately 16 patients were included in the cohort, and the need for larger samples and more detailed clinical data was noted by the authors. Significantly higher TCR diversity (inverse Simpson) was observed in tumor tissue than in normal lung tissue (around 450 vs 160, P = 0.0075, Mann-Whitney U test). A significantly larger cumulative share of the repertoire was made up by the top 100 clones in normal lung than in tumor tissue. TCR diversity was significantly higher in younger patients, and higher tumor TCR diversity was associated with shorter overall and disease-free survival.

With regard to this clonotype: Its antigen is currently not known. The junction departs from the called germline gene at one end, perhaps through a read error.

The CDR3 has 13 amino acids, counting the end cysteine and phenylalanine. The DNA shown is the 39-base CDR3, in frame from base 1. Per the germline V gene (reference sequence), SGHAT is the CDR1 and FQDESV is the CDR2. Libraries were constructed by multiplex PCR. These reads were obtained on an Illumina HiSeq 2500. TCRbeta libraries were constructed through three rounds of nested PCR with primers (Table S4) according to protocols modified from ARM-PCR. Before sequencing, PCR products in the 200-500 bp range were cut out of the gel and cleaned up using the QIAquick gel extraction kit. The original pipeline was this. Reads were cleaned with Trimmomatic, merged with FLASH into complete CDR3 sequences, and assigned to V(D)J germline segments with MiTCR. Clonal diversity was computed as the inverse Simpson's index with VDJtools. Productive reads were defined as in-frame sequences without a premature stop codon. The public sequencing data were trimmed at Q25 with fastp and processed into clonotypes with MiXCR by TCRdb, which kept only in-frame beta chains. Each entry is one CDR3 protein sequence, shown with its most common DNA and genes. The V and J calls were not made by the authors but by TCRdb's processing. The sample table shows over 100,000 distinct CDR3 sequences, and roughly 80% are seen once. The ten largest account for roughly 35% of the sample.

RNA was extracted from bulk unsorted tissue and checked for quality with a NanoDrop ND-1000 and an Agilent 2100. Donors were newly diagnosed lung cancer patients admitted for thoracic surgery in China between August and November 2014, without prior chemotherapy. Anyone who had undergone radiotherapy or chemotherapy before, or who had another cancer at the same time, was left out of the study. Surgical tissue pieces of roughly 1-2.2 cm3 were preserved in RNAlater solution and stored at -80 °C until use. The TCR was taken from a woman aged 60-75 years with non-small cell lung cancer. Sequencing was performed on lung tumor tissue. Recombination joined TRBV11-1 with TRBJ1-1; the D gene identity is not certain. The CDR3 region: CASSSDKVTEAYF. In nucleotides, the sequence is TGTGCTAGCAGCTCCGACAAGGTGACTGAAGCTTACTTT.